What follows are 22 T cell receptor beta chains derived from one specimen sequenced in a study of T cells in Graves' hyperthyroidism and ophthalmopathy. TCR beta CDR3 region amplification was performed from RNA transcripts. During a first-round RT-PCR of the TCR CDR3, the HTBI primer set was used. TCRdb itself ran the multiplex PCR reads through MiXCR, one entry per CDR3 protein. The sample has fewer than 450,000 distinct CDR3 sequences, 15% to 20% seen once. Material: blood. The receptor set was obtained from a woman under 40 with Graves' hyperthyroidism that later progressed to Graves' ophthalmopathy.

This clonotype has a count of ten or more. The genes are TRBV5-1 and TRBJ2-2; D not certain. This CDR3 spans 15 amino acids. CDR1 and CDR2 from the germline V gene are SGHRS and YFSETQ. Trimming shortened V by 0 bases and J by 7 bases, and 13 bases separated the two germline ends. The CDR3 nucleotides read TGCGCCAGCAGCTTGGGCAGAAATAGTAACGGGGAGCTGTTTTTT. This sequence encodes CASSLGRNSNGELFF.

J is TRBJ2-7 and V is TRBV19, with D possibly being TRBD2 (6 bases). Trimming removed 5 bases from V and 3 bases from J, with 17 bases in between. Looked up from germline, CDR1 is LNHDA and CDR2 is SQIVND (reference sequence). The CDR3 length is 15 residues. The CDR3 here is CASSQNPGLIYEQYF. The DNA of the CDR3 is TGTGCCAGTAGTCAAAATCCGGGACTGATCTACGAGCAGTACTTC.

This clonotype was observed at least ten times. V usage is TRBV5-1 and J usage is TRBJ2-1; 11 bases are shared with TRBD2. Germline V gene lookup returns CDR1 SGHRS and CDR2 YFSETQ. Unmatched junction bases numbered 4, after V lost 9 bases and J lost 2 bases. The CDR3 extends over 14 amino acids. The CDR3 bases are TGCGCCACACGACTAGCGGGACCCTACAATGAGCAGTTCTTC. Protein: CATRLAGPYNEQFF.

This clonotype was observed at least ten times. The V gene is TRBV19, the J gene TRBJ2-1; no clear D. The ends were cut back, 5 bases at V and 9 bases at J, with 14 bases in the middle. The CDR3 has 13 amino acids. Germline V lookup: CDR1 LNHDA, CDR2 SQIVND (reference sequence). The CDR3 DNA follows: TGTGCCAGTAGTGTGGGCATCTATCTTGAGCAGTTCTTC. This encodes CASSVGIYLEQFF. Combining the CDR3 with reference TRBV19 and TRBJ2-1 gives the whole variable domain DGGITQSPKYLFRKEGQNVTLSCEQNLNHDAMYWYRQDPGQGLRLIYYSQIVNDFQKGDIAEGYSVSREKKESFPLTVTSAQKNPTAFYLCASSVGIYLEQFFGPGTRLTVL.

The chain couples TRBV2 to TRBJ2-5; 13 positions agree with TRBD2. The junction had 7 bases not matched to a gene; V was cut back by 6 bases and J by 9 bases. The germline V gene has CDR1 SNHLY and CDR2 FYNNEI. The CDR3 has 14 amino acids. In DNA, the CDR3 is TGTGCCAGCAGGGGACTAGCGGGACCTGGGGCCCAGTACTTC. Translated: CASRGLAGPGAQYF.

Only a few counts were recorded for this clonotype. This chain uses TRBV6-4 with TRBJ2-5; no clear D gene. CDR3 length equals 9 residues. V lost 9 bases to trimming and J lost 5 bases, with 4 bases between them. Germline assignment: CDR1 MRHNA and CDR2 SNTAGT. The CDR3 sequence: CARLETQYF. CDR3 bases: TGTGCCAGGCTGGAGACCCAGTACTTC.

This clonotype was seen only a few times. The chain links TRBV19 to TRBJ2-1; D is unclear. CDR3 length equals 11 residues. V gave up 3 bases and J gave up 8 bases, with 5 bases separating them. Germline V gene sequence: CDR1 LNHDA, CDR2 SQIVND (reference sequence). CDR3 residues: CASSIWDEQFF. CDR3 nucleotides: TGTGCCAGTAGTATCTGGGATGAGCAGTTCTTC. The variable domain in full, with the rest retrieved from reference TRBV19 and TRBJ2-1, is DGGITQSPKYLFRKEGQNVTLSCEQNLNHDAMYWYRQDPGQGLRLIYYSQIVNDFQKGDIAEGYSVSREKKESFPLTVTSAQKNPTAFYLCASSIWDEQFFGPGTRLTVL.

This chain links TRBV7-9 with TRBJ2-2, with D perhaps matching TRBD2 (5 bases). CDR1 SEHNR and CDR2 FQNEAQ come from the germline V gene (reference sequence). The germline V and J ends were trimmed by 1 base and 7 bases, with 16 bases remaining between them. CDR3 size: 16 residues. CDR3 in amino acids: CASSLVGTGKGGELFF. The CDR3 DNA sequence: TGTGCCAGCAGCTTAGTTGGCACCGGGAAAGGCGGGGAGCTGTTTTTT. Looking up the rest from reference TRBV7-9 and TRBJ2-2 gives the full variable domain: DTGVSQNPRHKITKRGQNVTFRCDPISEHNRLYWYRQTLGQGPEFLTYFQNEAQLEKSRLLSDRFSAERPKGSFSTLEIQRTEQGDSAMYLCASSLVGTGKGGELFFGEGSRLTVL.

This clonotype was seen a handful of times. The chain joins TRBV29-1 to TRBJ2-1; a possible D gene is TRBD2 (5 bases). The CDR3 runs 14 residues. The V and J ends lost 0 bases and 2 bases respectively, with 8 bases between them. Germline CDR1 and CDR2: SQVTM and ANQGSEA. The CDR3: CSVEERRPYNEQFF. CDR3 DNA sequence: TGCAGCGTTGAAGAAAGGAGGCCCTACAATGAGCAGTTCTTC.

This clonotype was counted ten times or more. This chain connects TRBV20-1 to TRBJ2-6, with 8 bases identical to TRBD1. CDR3 length equals 15 residues. The trim removed 3 bases at V and 3 bases at J, leaving 4 bases unmatched. Germline CDR1 DFQATT, CDR2 SNEGSKA (reference sequence). CDR3 bases: TGCAGTGCTAGGGACAGGGTTGGTGGGGCCAACGTCCTGACTTTC. Translating gives CSARDRVGGANVLTF.

This clonotype appeared many times. The chain is built from TRBV3-1 and TRBJ1-2; D remains ambiguous. This CDR3 has 13 residues. The germline V gene encodes CDR1 LGHDT and CDR2 YNNKEL (reference sequence). V gave up 6 bases and J gave up 7 bases, with 15 bases separating them. Here the CDR3 DNA reads TGTGCCAGCAGTGGGCAGGCCCTCGGTGGCTACACCTTC. Its translation is CASSGQALGGYTF.

This clonotype was recorded many times. CDR3 DNA: TGCAGTACCGGGAGGGAGCGGAGTGAGCAGTTCTTC. It specifies CSTGRERSEQFF. The chain carries TRBV20-1 and TRBJ2-1, with 8 bases identical to TRBD2. The germline V gene encodes CDR1 DFQATT and CDR2 SNEGSKA (reference sequence). The V and J ends lost 8 bases and 9 bases, in that order; junction bases with no gene match: 9. CDR3 length: 12 amino acids.

This clonotype was recorded at least ten times. Relative to the germline gene, one junction end is altered; a read error may explain this. The V gene is TRBV29-1, the J gene TRBJ2-1; 10 nucleotides align to TRBD2. CDR3 length equals 14 residues. Germline V gene data show CDR1 as SQVTM and CDR2 as ANQGSEA. CDR3 sequence: CSVEGLAVYNEQFF. CDR3 coding DNA: TGCAGCGTGGAAGGACTAGCGGTATACAATGAGCAGTTCTTC.

V and J are TRBV15 and TRBJ1-6, with D possibly being TRBD1 (6 bases). Trimming stripped 0 bases from V and 8 bases from J, with 14 bases between. Germline CDR1 reads LNHNV; CDR2 reads YYDKDF (reference sequence). This CDR3 contains 16 residues. CDR3 bases: TGTGCCACCAGCAGAGATCGAAACCCAGGGGATTCACCCCTCCACTTT. Translation: CATSRDRNPGDSPLHF.

In this sample, this clonotype turned up many times. The chain has TRBV12-3 or TRBV12-4 and TRBJ2-5; 8 bases map to TRBD2. This CDR3 comprises 15 residues. V gave up 6 bases and J gave up 4 bases; unmatched junction bases: 10. The CDR3 loop reads CASSSGTSGIETQYF. The CDR3 DNA reads as TGTGCCAGCAGCTCCGGGACTAGTGGAATAGAGACCCAGTACTTC.

This clonotype appeared many times. J is TRBJ1-2 and V is TRBV6-1; D gene uncertain. Between the trimmed V and J ends, which lost 5 bases and 1 base, there was a span of 8 bases. Germline loops: CDR1 MNHNS, CDR2 SASEGT. This CDR3 contains 13 residues. CDR3 in DNA: TGTGCCAGCAGTCCAGTCAATAACTATGGCTACACCTTC. Amino acids: CASSPVNNYGYTF.

This clonotype was counted many times. V gene TRBV2 combines with J gene TRBJ2-3, with a possible D match to TRBD2 (5 bases). Trimming cost V 4 bases and J 1 base, with 12 bases left between them. The CDR3 covers 15 residues. Germline V lookup: CDR1 SNHLY, CDR2 FYNNEI. Here the CDR3 DNA reads TGTGCCAGCAGTGGGGAGCGTTTAGGCACAGATACGCAGTATTTT. It is translated as CASSGERLGTDTQYF.

This clonotype was observed at least ten times. V is TRBV2 and J is TRBJ2-1; 7 positions agree with TRBD1. The CDR3 length is 12 residues. CDR1 and CDR2 from the germline V gene are SNHLY and FYNNEI. J gave up 6 bases and V 4 bases, and 0 bases lay outside the gene matches. The CDR3 sequence is CASSGDSNEQFF. The CDR3 DNA reads TGTGCCAGCAGTGGGGACAGCAATGAGCAGTTCTTC.

This clonotype was counted many times. V usage is TRBV7-8 and J usage is TRBJ2-5, with 7 bases that match TRBD1. J was trimmed by 4 bases and V by 4 bases; bases with no gene match: 6. Germline V gene data show CDR1 as SGHVS and CDR2 as FQNEAQ. The CDR3 is 14 amino acids. DNA of the CDR3: TGTGCCAGCAGCTCGGCGACAGGGACAGAGACCCAGTACTTC. Encoded protein: CASSSATGTETQYF.

To note about this clonotype: Being one base from a much bigger clone, this may be a read error. This rearrangement joins TRBV2 to TRBJ2-2, with no clear D. V lost 1 base, J lost 3 bases, and 6 bases lay in between. The CDR3 is 14 amino acids. Germline loops: CDR1 SNHLY, CDR2 FYNNEI. CDR3 nucleotides: TGTGCCAGCAGTGAAGGGAGAGACACCGGGGAGCTGTTTTTT. Encoded protein: CASSEGRDTGELFF.

This clonotype has at least ten counts. The CDR3 region has the DNA TGTGCCAGCAGTAAGACCGGGACAGGCTCCTACAATGAGCAGTTCTTC. It yields the protein CASSKTGTGSYNEQFF. The chain uses TRBV25-1 and TRBJ2-1; the match to TRBD1 covers 8 bases. Germline CDR1 and CDR2: MGHDK and SYGVNS. The V and J ends lost 5 bases and 0 bases, in that order; junction bases with no gene match: 6. The CDR3 runs to 16 residues.

As regards this clonotype: Given a much more abundant clone one base away, this may be a read error. The CDR3 region is CSVGQCGEKLFF. The CDR3 coding sequence is TGCAGCGTAGGACAGTGCGGCGAAAAACTGTTTTTT. This chain joins TRBV29-1 and TRBJ1-4; D might be TRBD1 (6 bases). Germline values: CDR1 SQVTM, CDR2 ANQGSEA. The CDR3 has 12 amino acids. With 6 bases removed from V and 8 bases from J, the gap between germline ends came to 13 bases.